The TCR beta chain under discussion was sequenced for a study of response to subunit inactivated influenza vaccine. The germline CDR1 and CDR2 sequences are KGHDR and SFDVKD. The V segment lost 5 bases and the J segment 4 bases; nucleotides outside the gene matches: 8. CDR3 length equals 16 residues. Concerning this clonotype: What it binds is unknown.

Using its own MiXCR run on the RT-PCR reads, TCRdb lists one record per CDR3 protein. The sample consists of roughly 520,000 distinct CDR3 sequences, roughly 23% of them appearing once. Study outcomes and limitations: The authors put forward the suggestion that each seasonal influenza vaccination may bring in only a limited number of new T cells.

The genes are TRBV24-1 and TRBJ2-2; TRBD2 aligns across 8 bases. Sequences were derived from CD4+ T cells sorted from PBMCs, sampled around 5 days after vaccination. The sequence was obtained from a man aged 45-60 years who received an inactivated influenza vaccine. The CDR3 coding sequence is TGTGCCACCAGTGCCGTAACCGGGACTAGCACCGGGGAGCTGTTTTTT. It yields the protein CATSAVTGTSTGELFF.